These 24 T cell receptor beta chains were sequenced from one sample in a study of cytomegalovirus exposure and HLA in healthy donors. PCR amplification relied on 60 Vbeta primers (plus 13 Jbeta primers). TCRdb's table, derived via immunoSEQ multiplex PCR, lists solely in-frame clones and lacks some. Among tens of thousands of clones, 77% were seen once, and the ten largest hold under 3%. Sequences were obtained from PBMCs. The receptors originated from a man between 45 and 60 years old in good health and CMV-seropositive.

The V call is TRBV4-3, the J call TRBJ2-7, with 10 bases aligning to TRBD2. Germline V gene lookup returns CDR1 LGHNA and CDR2 YSLEER. The CDR3 consists of 16 residues. Trimming cost V 0 bases and J 1 base; bases outside gene matches: 3. For the CDR3, the DNA is TGCGCCAGCAGCCAAGATCGTAGCGGGAGGTCCTACGAGCAGTACTTC. Translation: CASSQDRSGRSYEQYF.

The rearrangement uses TRBV10-3 and TRBJ2-2; 14 nucleotides agree with TRBD2. The CDR3 loop spans 18 amino acids. Germline CDR1 and CDR2: ENHRY and SYGVKD. The ends lost 4 bases at V and 0 bases at J; junction bases unmatched: 4. The chain's CDR3 is CAISGVTSGRANTGELFF. In DNA, the CDR3 is TGTGCCATCAGTGGCGTGACTAGCGGGAGGGCGAACACCGGGGAGCTGTTTTTT.

The chain links TRBV4-1 to TRBJ2-1; no clear D gene. Germline CDR1 and CDR2: MGHRA and YSYEKL. Deletions cut 1 base from V and 2 bases from J, with 15 bases between. The CDR3 sequence is 17 residues long. The CDR3 loop is CASSQGWAASTYNEQFF. The CDR3, as DNA: TGCGCCAGCAGCCAAGGATGGGCAGCTTCAACCTACAATGAGCAGTTCTTC.

This clone was observed once. The V call is TRBV6-1, the J call TRBJ2-1; 9 bases agree with TRBD2. This CDR3 is 13 amino acids long. Trimming cost V 11 bases and J 2 bases; bases outside gene matches: 4. CDR1 is MNHNS, CDR2 SASEGT, per germline. The CDR3 coding sequence is TGTGCCGGGGGCGGGAGGGCCTACAATGAGCAGTTCTTC. It is translated as CAGGGRAYNEQFF.

Only one count was recorded for this clone. The DNA of the CDR3 is TGTGCCAGCAGTGTTCAGGCCAGCTCTGGAAACACCATATATTTT. Translating it yields CASSVQASSGNTIYF. The rearrangement joins TRBV2 to TRBJ1-3, with D uncertain. V was shortened by 4 bases and J by 0 bases, with 10 bases between the two germline ends. This CDR3 has 15 residues. In germline, CDR1 is SNHLY, CDR2 FYNNEI.

This clone has more than one count but fewer than ten. This rearrangement joins TRBV19 to TRBJ2-1, with D maybe TRBD2 (6 bases). V was pared by 6 bases and J by 8 bases, with 14 bases between. CDR1 LNHDA and CDR2 SQIVND come from the germline V gene (reference sequence). The CDR3 spans 13 residues. CDR3 protein: CASSLGGPDEQFF. CDR3 DNA: TGTGCCAGTAGCCTAGGAGGGCCCGATGAGCAGTTCTTC.

Only a few counts were recorded for this clone. This chain uses TRBV6-6 with TRBJ2-1; a possible D gene is TRBD1 (6 bases). This CDR3 is built from 14 residues. CDR1 and CDR2 from the germline V gene are MNHNY and SVGAGI (reference sequence). V lost 0 bases and J lost 7, with 10 bases in between. The CDR3 bases are TGTGCCAGCAGTTACTCCTACAGGGAGAATGAGCAGTTCTTC. Translated: CASSYSYRENEQFF.

The V gene is TRBV4-2, the J gene TRBJ2-1; 10 nucleotides align to TRBD2. The CDR3 loop spans 18 amino acids. Germline-derived CDR1 and CDR2 are LGHNA and YNFKEQ. V shed 1 base and J 9 bases; nucleotides not matched to a gene: 15. CDR3 region: CASSQALGIAGGIGEQFF. The CDR3 coding sequence is TGTGCCAGCAGCCAAGCCCTCGGGATAGCGGGAGGAATTGGTGAGCAGTTCTTC.

The genes are TRBV7-9 and TRBJ2-7; a weak D match, TRBD2 (5 bases). Trimming stripped 1 base from V and 1 base from J, with 5 bases between. Germline V CDR1 and CDR2: SEHNR, FQNEAQ (reference sequence). CDR3 length equals 13 residues. The CDR3 protein is CASSLGLSYEQYF. The CDR3, as DNA: TGTGCCAGCAGCTTAGGACTATCCTACGAGCAGTACTTC.

CDR3 in DNA: TGTGCCAGTAGTATGTTGGAGGGGCAGGAGCAGTACTTC. It translates to CASSMLEGQEQYF. The J gene is TRBJ2-5, the V gene TRBV19; possibly TRBD2 for D (6 bases). The germline V gene encodes CDR1 LNHDA and CDR2 SQIVND (reference sequence). This CDR3 region has 13 residues. V lost 3 bases to trimming and J lost 11 bases, with 16 bases between them.

This rearrangement joins TRBV18 to TRBJ1-3; the match to TRBD1 covers 8 bases. There are 16 residues in the CDR3. With 4 bases clipped from V and 0 bases from J, the junction kept 5 bases outside the gene matches. CDR1 and CDR2 (germline): KGHSH, LQKENI. This CDR3 is CASSQGQARSGNTIYF. CDR3 DNA: TGTGCCAGCTCACAGGGACAGGCCCGCTCTGGAAACACCATATATTTT.

This clone appeared a few times. The chain links TRBV30 to TRBJ1-1; maybe TRBD1 (5 bases). Between the trimmed V and J ends, which lost 4 bases and 4 bases, there was a span of 13 bases. The germline V gene encodes CDR1 GTSNPN and CDR2 SVGIG (reference sequence). The CDR3 runs to 13 residues. DNA of the CDR3: TGTGCCTGGACCGTACAGGAAAGCACTGAAGCTTTCTTT. This translates into CAWTVQESTEAFF.

The CDR3 DNA reads as TGTGCCAGCAGCTTATCCCCGGGCGGGTGGTCCTACGAGCAGTACTTC. Its translation is CASSLSPGGWSYEQYF. The chain links TRBV7-2 to TRBJ2-7; D is possibly TRBD2 (5 bases). CDR1 is SGHTA and CDR2 is FQGNSA in the germline V gene. The CDR3 runs to 16 residues. V was shortened by 2 bases and J by 1 base, with 15 bases between the two germline ends. Looking up the rest from reference TRBV7-2 and TRBJ2-7 gives the full variable domain: GAGVSQSPSNKVTEKGKDVELRCDPISGHTALYWYRQSLGQGLEFLIYFQGNSAPDKSGLPSDRFSAERTGGSVSTLTIQRTQQEDSAVYLCASSLSPGGWSYEQYFGPGTRLTVT.

The chain links TRBV5-1 to TRBJ2-3; 15 bases align to TRBD2. V was clipped by 5 bases and J by 2 bases; unmatched bases: 3. There are 16 residues in the CDR3. CDR1 and CDR2 from the germline V gene are SGHRS and YFSETQ. CDR3 region: CASRGLAGGTTDTQYF. The CDR3 nucleotides read TGCGCCAGCAGGGGACTAGCGGGAGGTACCACAGATACGCAGTATTTT.

The chain couples TRBV7-9 to TRBJ2-1, with D uncertain. CDR1 is SEHNR and CDR2 is FQNEAQ in the germline V gene (reference sequence). Trimming took off 2 bases at V and 6 bases at J, with 5 bases between the two ends. CDR3 length: 12 residues. CDR3 coding DNA: TGTGCCAGCAGCTTATCTCGCAATGAGCAGTTCTTC. Translated, it gives CASSLSRNEQFF.

CDR3 DNA: TGCGCCAGCAGCTTGGGGACAGACTATGGCTACACCTTC. This translates into CASSLGTDYGYTF. The V call is TRBV5-1, the J call TRBJ1-2; weak D call: TRBD1 (6 bases). Trimming pared 0 bases from V and 3 bases from J, leaving 6 bases between. Germline V lookup: CDR1 SGHRS, CDR2 YFSETQ. The CDR3 sequence is 13 residues long.

The chain couples TRBV7-9 to TRBJ1-1; D unclear. CDR1 is SEHNR and CDR2 is FQNEAQ in the germline V gene (reference sequence). V dropped 2 bases and J dropped 8 bases, with 12 bases sitting between them. CDR3 length: 13 amino acids. DNA for the CDR3: TGTGCCAGCAGCTTAAGTCCTGAGCCAGAAGCTTTCTTT. This codes for CASSLSPEPEAFF.

The chain is built from TRBV27 and TRBJ2-1; TRBD1 is a possible D gene (5 bases). Trimming pared 8 bases from V and 7 bases from J, leaving 21 bases between. Germline V lookup: CDR1 MNHEY, CDR2 SMNVEV (reference sequence). The CDR3 extends over 15 amino acids. The CDR3 nucleotides read TGTGCCAGCCGCCTGACAGCCGTTGGAGTGAATGAGCAGTTCTTC. It specifies CASRLTAVGVNEQFF.

In this sample, this clone turned up once. This chain joins TRBV5-6 and TRBJ2-5; 10 bases fit TRBD2. Germline lookup yields CDR1 SGHDT and CDR2 YYEEEE. The CDR3 consists of 15 residues. V lost 0 bases to trimming and J lost 5 bases; unmatched junction nucleotides: 4. In nucleotides, the CDR3 is TGTGCCAGCAGCTTGGTCCTAGCGGGAGACGAGACCCAGTACTTC. Translation: CASSLVLAGDETQYF.

This chain connects TRBV7-7 to TRBJ2-3; perhaps TRBD2 as D (6 bases). The V and J ends lost 3 bases and 5 bases respectively, with 15 bases between them. Germline V gene lookup returns CDR1 SSHAT and CDR2 FNYEAQ (reference sequence). CDR3 size: 15 residues. CDR3 bases: TGTGCCAGCAGCTTTAGGGGCAGGGAGGAAGATACGCAGTATTTT. Amino acid sequence: CASSFRGREEDTQYF.

The chain is built from TRBV7-3 and TRBJ2-1, with D possibly being TRBD1 (6 bases). The CDR3 runs 11 residues. Trimming stripped 4 bases from V and 10 bases from J, with 8 bases between. Germline V CDR1 and CDR2: SGHTA, FQGTGA. The CDR3 sequence is CASSSQGEQFF. The CDR3 DNA reads TGTGCCAGCAGCTCCCAGGGGGAGCAGTTCTTC.

The rearrangement uses TRBV2 and TRBJ2-3; 11 nucleotides line up with TRBD1. The CDR3 runs 18 residues. After removal of 4 bases from V and 2 bases from J, the junction contained 11 bases not matched to a gene. Germline-derived CDR1 and CDR2 are SNHLY and FYNNEI. The CDR3 nucleotides read TGTGCCAGCAGTGCCGGACAGGGGGCGGTACAGTACACAGATACGCAGTATTTT. Translation: CASSAGQGAVQYTDTQYF.

This chain uses TRBV10-3 with TRBJ2-5; 7 bases are a match to TRBD1. The J call is doubtful: the DNA matches TRBJ2-7 better. CDR1 is ENHRY, CDR2 SYGVKD, per germline. The CDR3 is 15 amino acids. CDR3 coding DNA: TGTGCCATCAGTGACTCCGGGACAGAGAGATACGAGCAGTACTTC. This translates into CAISDSGTERYEQYF.

The J gene is TRBJ1-4, the V gene TRBV11-2, with D possibly matching TRBD1 (5 bases). Germline CDR1 is SGHAT and CDR2 is FQNNGV. The ends were cut back, 0 bases at V and 10 bases at J, with 15 bases in the middle. CDR3 length: 15 residues. CDR3 bases: TGTGCCAGCAGCTTAGAGCTTTCAGGGATGGGAAAACTGTTTTTT. Translating it yields CASSLELSGMGKLFF. Supplemented by reference TRBV11-2 and TRBJ1-4, the full variable domain reads EAGVAQSPRYKIIEKRQSVAFWCNPISGHATLYWYQQILGQGPKLLIQFQNNGVVDDSQLPKDRFSAERLKGVDSTLKIQPAKLEDSAVYLCASSLELSGMGKLFFGSGTQLSVL.